This T cell receptor beta chain was sequenced during a study of PD-1 blockade in mismatch repair-deficient tumors. All patients were mismatch repair deficient, assessed by either PCR or immunohistochemistry. The TCR-sequenced patients were three responders to pembrolizumab. This clone was observed a handful of times. Measured with immunoSEQ multiplex PCR; TCRdb has only the in-frame clones, and not every one. The sample records about 130,000 clones, roughly 90% being singletons. The V end was cut by 6 bases, the J end by 3 bases, with 18 bases between. Germline CDR1 and CDR2: MNHEY and SMNVEV (reference sequence). The CDR3 runs to 15 residues.

Source: peripheral blood, taken approximately 71 weeks after starting pembrolizumab. V and J are TRBV27 and TRBJ2-7; no reliable D call. The receptor comes from an adult with mismatch repair-deficient cancer. The CDR3 region is CASSQRSSIYYEQYF. Written as DNA, the CDR3 is TGTGCCAGCAGCCAGAGGTCGAGTATTTACTACGAGCAGTACTTC.